Following are 3 T cell receptor beta chains from one sample sequenced in a study of T cells after posttransplantation cyclophosphamide. Sampled 1 year posttransplant, controls received myeloablative marrow transplants, methotrexate and a calcineurin inhibitor. Data came from immunoSEQ multiplex PCR; TCRdb stores just in-frame clones and leaves some out. The sample records about 14,000 clones, 84% being singletons. The input for sequencing was PBMCs, taken less than 400 days after allogeneic stem cell transplant with calcineurin inhibitor and methotrexate. The receptors shown here come from a male patient aged 18-30 years who received an allogeneic stem cell transplant from a related donor, was CMV-positive, and had no GVHD. The T cells may partly be graft donor cells.

This chain joins TRBV28 and TRBJ2-7, with 11 positions matching TRBD1. V shed 2 bases, J shed 9 bases, and the junction held 15 bases outside the gene matches. Germline-derived CDR1 and CDR2 are MDHEN and SYDVKM. This CDR3 has 17 residues. CDR3 region: CASSLRGPGQGGFGQYF. As DNA, the CDR3 is TGTGCCAGCAGTTTAAGGGGACCGGGACAGGGGGGTTTTGGGCAGTACTTC.

CDR3 nucleotide sequence: TGTGCCTGGAGTGTACTTGACAAGAAGTACTTC. Its protein product is CAWSVLDKKYF. The chain couples TRBV30 to TRBJ2-4; no clear D gene. V lost 0 bases, J lost 14 bases, and 11 bases lay in between. The CDR3 has 11 residues. Germline V gives CDR1 GTSNPN, CDR2 SVGIG (reference sequence).

CDR3 in amino acids: CASSLAGTLPDEQYF. CDR3 sequence (DNA): TGCGCCAGCAGCTTGGCCGGGACTTTACCAGACGAGCAGTACTTC. V gene TRBV5-1 combines with J gene TRBJ2-5; TRBD2 is a possible D gene (6 bases). The J call may be incorrect, as the DNA end agrees better with TRBJ2-7. Germline values: CDR1 SGHRS, CDR2 YFSETQ. This CDR3 has 15 amino acids.